This TCR beta chain was sequenced during a study of CD4 and CD8 cells across lung adenocarcinoma regions. CDR1 is SGHVS, CDR2 FQNEAQ, per germline. The CDR3 extends over 16 amino acids. V was cut by 5 bases and J by 1 base, with 18 bases left in between. Donors had localized lung adenocarcinoma, a non-small cell lung cancer. TCRdb used MiXCR to reprocess the PCR reads, holding one entry per CDR3 protein. The sample has roughly 8,400 distinct CDR3 sequences; 45% are singletons. This clonotype was observed a handful of times. The source is a male donor with lung adenocarcinoma. The CD4 and CD8 labels of this study may be unreliable. Specimen: CD8+ T cells from the center of a lung tumor. This chain connects TRBV7-8 to TRBJ2-7; D is ambiguous. DNA for the CDR3: TGTGCCAGCAGCAGAAATCCAACGGTAACATCCTACGAGCAGTACTTC. Residues: CASSRNPTVTSYEQYF.